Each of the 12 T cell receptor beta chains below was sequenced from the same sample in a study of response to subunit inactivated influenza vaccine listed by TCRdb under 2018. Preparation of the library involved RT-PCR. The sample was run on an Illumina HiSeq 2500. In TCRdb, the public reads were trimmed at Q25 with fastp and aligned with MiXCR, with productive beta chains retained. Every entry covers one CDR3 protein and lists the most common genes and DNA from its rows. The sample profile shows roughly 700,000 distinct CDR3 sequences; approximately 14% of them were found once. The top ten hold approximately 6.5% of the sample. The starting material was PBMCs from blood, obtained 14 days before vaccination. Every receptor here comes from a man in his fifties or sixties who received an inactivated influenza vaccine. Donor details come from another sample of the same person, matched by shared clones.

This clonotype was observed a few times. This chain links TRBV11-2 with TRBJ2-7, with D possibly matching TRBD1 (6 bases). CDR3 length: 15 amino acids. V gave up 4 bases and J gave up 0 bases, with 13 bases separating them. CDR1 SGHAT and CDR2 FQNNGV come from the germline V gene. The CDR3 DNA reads TGTGCCAGCAGCTCCGCCAGGGACACCTCCTACGAGCAGTACTTC. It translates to CASSSARDTSYEQYF.

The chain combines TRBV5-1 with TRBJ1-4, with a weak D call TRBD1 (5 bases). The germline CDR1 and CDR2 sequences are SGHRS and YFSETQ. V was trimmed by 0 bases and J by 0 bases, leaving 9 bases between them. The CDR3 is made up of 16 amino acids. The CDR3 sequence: CASSLGQTATNEKLFF. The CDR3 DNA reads TGCGCCAGCAGCTTGGGACAGACTGCAACTAATGAAAAACTGTTTTTT.

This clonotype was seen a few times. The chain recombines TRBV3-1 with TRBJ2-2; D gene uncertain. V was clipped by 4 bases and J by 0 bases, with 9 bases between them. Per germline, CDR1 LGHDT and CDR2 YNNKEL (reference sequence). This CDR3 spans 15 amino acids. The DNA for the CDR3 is TGTGCCAGCAGCCGGCCCCCTCCGAACACCGGGGAGCTGTTTTTT. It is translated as CASSRPPPNTGELFF.

The CDR3 region is CASSQDPGTHYEQYF. CDR3 in DNA: TGTGCCAGCAGCCAAGATCCCGGGACTCACTACGAGCAGTACTTC. The rearrangement joins TRBV3-1 to TRBJ2-7; D is possibly TRBD2 (6 bases). Germline V CDR1 and CDR2: LGHDT, YNNKEL (reference sequence). CDR3 size: 15 residues. With 0 bases removed from V and 3 bases from J, the gap between germline ends came to 12 bases.

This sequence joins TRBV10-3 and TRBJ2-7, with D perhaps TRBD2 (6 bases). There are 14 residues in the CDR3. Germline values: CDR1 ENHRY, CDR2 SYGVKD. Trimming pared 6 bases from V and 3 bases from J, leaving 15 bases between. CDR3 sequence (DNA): TGTGCCATCAGCCAGGGAGGCCGTGGCTACGAGCAGTACTTC. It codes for CAISQGGRGYEQYF.

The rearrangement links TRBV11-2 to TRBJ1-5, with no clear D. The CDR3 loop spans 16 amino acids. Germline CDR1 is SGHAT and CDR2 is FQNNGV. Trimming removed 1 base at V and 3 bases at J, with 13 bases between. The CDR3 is CASSLGDPGPNQPQHF. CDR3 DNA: TGTGCCAGCAGCTTAGGGGATCCGGGTCCCAATCAGCCCCAGCATTTT.

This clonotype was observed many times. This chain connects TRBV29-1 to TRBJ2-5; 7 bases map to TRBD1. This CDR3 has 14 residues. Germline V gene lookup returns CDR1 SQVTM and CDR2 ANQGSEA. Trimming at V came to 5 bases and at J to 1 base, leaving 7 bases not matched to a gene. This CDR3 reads CSVTVRGFQETQYF. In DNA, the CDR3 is TGCAGCGTTACTGTCAGGGGGTTCCAAGAGACCCAGTACTTC.

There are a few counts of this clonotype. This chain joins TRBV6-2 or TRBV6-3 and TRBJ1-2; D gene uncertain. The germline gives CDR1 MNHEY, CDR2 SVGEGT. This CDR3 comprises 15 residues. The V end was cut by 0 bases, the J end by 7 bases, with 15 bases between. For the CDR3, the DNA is TGTGCCAGCAGTTACTCGATCTCCGCCGCTGTTGGCTACACCTTC. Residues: CASSYSISAAVGYTF.

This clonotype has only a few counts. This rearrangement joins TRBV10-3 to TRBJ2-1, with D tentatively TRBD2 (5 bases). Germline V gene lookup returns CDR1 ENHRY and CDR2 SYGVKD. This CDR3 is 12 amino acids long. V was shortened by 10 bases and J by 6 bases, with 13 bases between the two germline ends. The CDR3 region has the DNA TGTGCCACCCGGGATAACCGCAATGAGCAGTTCTTC. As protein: CATRDNRNEQFF.

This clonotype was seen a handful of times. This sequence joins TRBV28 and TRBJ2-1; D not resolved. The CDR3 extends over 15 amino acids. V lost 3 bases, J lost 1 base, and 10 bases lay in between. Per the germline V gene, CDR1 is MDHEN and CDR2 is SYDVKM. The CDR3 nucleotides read TGTGCCAGCAGTTTCCCCGGGCAATCCTACAATGAGCAGTTCTTC. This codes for CASSFPGQSYNEQFF.

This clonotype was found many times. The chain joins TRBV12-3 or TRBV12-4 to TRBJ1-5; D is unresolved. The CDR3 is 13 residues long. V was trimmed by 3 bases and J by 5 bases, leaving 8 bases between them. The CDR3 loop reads CASSFLVDQPQHF. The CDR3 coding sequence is TGTGCCAGCAGTTTCTTAGTCGATCAGCCCCAGCATTTT.

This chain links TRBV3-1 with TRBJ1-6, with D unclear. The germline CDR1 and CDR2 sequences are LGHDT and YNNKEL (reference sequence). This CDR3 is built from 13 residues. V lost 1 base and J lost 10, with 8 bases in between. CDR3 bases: TGTGCCAGCAGCCAAGTTCCTGGGTCACCCCTCCACTTT. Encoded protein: CASSQVPGSPLHF.